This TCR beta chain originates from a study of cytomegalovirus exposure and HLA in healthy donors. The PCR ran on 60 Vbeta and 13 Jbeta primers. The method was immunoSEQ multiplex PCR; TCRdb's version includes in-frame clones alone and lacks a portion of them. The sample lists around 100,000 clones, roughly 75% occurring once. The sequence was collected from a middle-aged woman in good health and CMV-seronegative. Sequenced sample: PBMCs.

This CDR3 reads CSVPPQGNIHGYTF. The CDR3 region has the DNA TGCAGCGTGCCCCCACAGGGGAATATCCATGGCTACACCTTC. The chain recombines TRBV29-1 with TRBJ1-2; TRBD1 aligns across 7 bases. Germline CDR1 is SQVTM and CDR2 is ANQGSEA. The ends lost 6 bases at V and 6 bases at J; junction bases unmatched: 13. This CDR3 comprises 14 residues.